This T cell receptor beta chain originates from a study of shared T cell receptors in the human thymus. This CDR3 has 14 amino acids. Trimming at V came to 1 base and at J to 2 bases, leaving 2 bases not matched to a gene. Germline CDR1 and CDR2: MNHNS and SASEGT. Method: immunoSEQ multiplex PCR; TCRdb's copy keeps in-frame clones and lacks some. The table shows hundreds of thousands of clones, with more than 75% occurring only once. Separately, the same data were catalogued under a study of human thymus T cells. According to that study: Thymus tissue was removed during corrective cardiac surgery. Thymic and blood repertoires appeared to display a bias in their usage of V and J genes. Thymic TCR repertoires of unrelated people reportedly overlapped highly.

Input material: thymocytes. This sequence was found in a boy in the first two years of life with a congenital heart defect. The chain recombines TRBV6-1 with TRBJ2-7; 7 positions match TRBD2. The CDR3: CASSEVREPYEQYF. In nucleotides, the CDR3 is TGTGCCAGCAGTGAAGTGCGGGAGCCCTACGAGCAGTACTTC.